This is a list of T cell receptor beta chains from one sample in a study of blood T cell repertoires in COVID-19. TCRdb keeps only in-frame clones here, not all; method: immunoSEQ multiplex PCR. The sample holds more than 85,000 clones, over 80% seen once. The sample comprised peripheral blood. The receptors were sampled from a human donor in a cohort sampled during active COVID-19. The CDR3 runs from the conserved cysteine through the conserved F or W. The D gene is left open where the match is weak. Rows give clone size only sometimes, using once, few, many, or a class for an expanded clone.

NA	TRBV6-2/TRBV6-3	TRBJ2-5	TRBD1	CASSYRLLGGTGRQTQYF	TGTGCCAGCAGTTACAGATTACTCGGAGGGACAGGGAGGCAGACCCAGTACTTC
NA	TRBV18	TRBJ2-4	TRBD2	CASSPPGWAGENIQYF	TGTGCCAGCTCACCCCCCGGGTGGGCGGGAGAGAACATTCAGTACTTC
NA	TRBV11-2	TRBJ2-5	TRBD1	CASSRAGQGRETQYF	TGTGCCAGCAGCCGGGCGGGACAGGGGAGGGAGACCCAGTACTTC
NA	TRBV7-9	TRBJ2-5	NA	CASSLLVSGETQYF	TGTGCCAGCAGCTTATTAGTCTCCGGGGAGACCCAGTACTTC
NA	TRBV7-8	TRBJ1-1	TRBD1	CASSSRTGGAFTEAFF	TGTGCCAGCAGCAGCCGGACAGGGGGCGCTTTTACTGAAGCTTTCTTT
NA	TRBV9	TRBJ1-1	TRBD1	CASSGAGTENTEAFF	TGTGCCAGCAGCGGGGCCGGGACAGAGAACACTGAAGCTTTCTTT
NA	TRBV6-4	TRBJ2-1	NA	CASSEGRASSYNEQFF	TGTGCCAGCAGTGAGGGCAGGGCGAGCTCCTACAATGAGCAGTTCTTC
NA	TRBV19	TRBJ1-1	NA	CASNDPSTGNTEAFF	TGTGCCAGTAACGACCCTTCGACAGGGAACACTGAAGCTTTCTTT
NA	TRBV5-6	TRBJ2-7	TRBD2	CASSLGREGYEQYF	TGTGCCAGCAGCTTGGGGCGGGAGGGTTACGAGCAGTACTTC
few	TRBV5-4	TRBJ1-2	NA	CASSGGLDGYTF	TGTGCCAGCAGCGGGGGGTTGGATGGCTACACCTTC
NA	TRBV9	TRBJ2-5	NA	CASSVEAGERETQYF	TGTGCCAGCAGCGTAGAGGCAGGGGAGCGGGAGACCCAGTACTTC
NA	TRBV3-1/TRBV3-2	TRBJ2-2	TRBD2	CASSQGTSGSRELFF	TGTGCCAGCAGCCAGGGGACTAGCGGGAGCCGGGAGCTGTTTTTT
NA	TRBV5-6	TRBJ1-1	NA	CASSSLGPGGTEAFF	TGTGCCAGCAGCTCGCTAGGCCCGGGAGGCACTGAAGCTTTCTTT
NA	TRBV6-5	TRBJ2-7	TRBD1	CASGQVSYEQYF	TGTGCCAGCGGACAGGTCTCCTACGAGCAGTACTTC
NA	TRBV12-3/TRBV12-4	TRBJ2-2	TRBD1	CASSSQGSGELFF	TGTGCCAGCAGTTCACAGGGGTCCGGGGAGCTGTTTTTT
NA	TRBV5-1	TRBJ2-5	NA	CASSLSQGPETQYF	TGCGCCAGCAGCTTATCTCAGGGTCCCGAGACCCAGTACTTC
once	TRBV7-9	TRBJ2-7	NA	CASSLATYEQYF	TGTGCCAGCAGCTTAGCCACCTACGAGCAGTACTTC
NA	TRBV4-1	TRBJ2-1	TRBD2	CASSPRGGKPGEQFF	TGCGCCAGCAGCCCGCGGGGGGGCAAGCCCGGTGAGCAGTTCTTC
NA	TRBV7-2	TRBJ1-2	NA	CASSLDRYGYTF	TGTGCCAGCAGCTTAGATCGTTATGGCTACACCTTC
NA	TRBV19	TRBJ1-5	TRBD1	CASTVGQPTSNQPQHF	TGTGCCAGTACCGTGGGACAGCCGACTAGCAATCAGCCCCAGCATTTT
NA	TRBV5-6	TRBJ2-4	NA	CASSTGQLAKNIQYF	TGTGCCAGCAGCACGGGACAACTAGCCAAAAACATTCAGTACTTC
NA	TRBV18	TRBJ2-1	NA	CASSPIGPYNEQFF	TGTGCCAGCTCACCAATCGGTCCTTACAATGAGCAGTTCTTC
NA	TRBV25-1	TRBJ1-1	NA	CASSEYPRNMNTEAFF	TGTGCCAGCAGTGAATACCCCAGGAACATGAACACTGAAGCTTTCTTT
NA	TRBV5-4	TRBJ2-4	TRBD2	CASSAGLAGNLGKNIQYF	TGTGCCAGCAGCGCCGGACTAGCGGGAAACCTTGGCAAAAACATTCAGTACTTC
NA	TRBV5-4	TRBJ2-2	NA	CASSPGWDTGELFF	TGTGCCAGCAGCCCAGGTTGGGACACCGGGGAGCTGTTTTTT
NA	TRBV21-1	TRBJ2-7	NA	CASIHLRRDRGTYEQYF	TGTGCCAGCATCCACTTGCGACGGGACAGGGGGACCTACGAGCAGTACTTC
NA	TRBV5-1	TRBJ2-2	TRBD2	CASSLAPSGGTNTGELFF	TGCGCCAGCAGCTTGGCCCCTAGCGGGGGGACGAACACCGGGGAGCTGTTTTTT
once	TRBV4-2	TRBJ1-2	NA	CASSLTGGGRKGYTF	TGTGCCAGCAGCCTCACGGGCGGGGGGAGGAAGGGCTACACCTTC
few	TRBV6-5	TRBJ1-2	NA	CASSSFRGLRGYTF	TGTGCCAGCAGTTCCTTTCGAGGTCTCCGTGGCTACACCTTC
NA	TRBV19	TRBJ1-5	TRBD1	CASSIDRVGNQPQHF	TGTGCCAGTAGTATTGACAGGGTGGGCAATCAGCCCCAGCATTTT
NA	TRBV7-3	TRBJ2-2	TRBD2	CASSFMTSGIDTGELFF	TGTGCCAGCAGCTTTATGACTAGCGGAATTGACACCGGGGAGCTGTTTTTT
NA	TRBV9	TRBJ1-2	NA	CASSVGQAVGYTF	TGTGCCAGCAGCGTAGGTCAAGCTGTGGGCTACACCTTC
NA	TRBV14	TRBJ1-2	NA	CASSRWQSYGYTF	TGTGCCAGCAGCCGCTGGCAGTCCTATGGCTACACCTTC
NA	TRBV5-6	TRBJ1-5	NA	CASSLYRVNQPQHF	TGTGCCAGCAGCTTGTATCGGGTTAATCAGCCCCAGCATTTT
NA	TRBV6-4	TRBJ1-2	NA	CASSPKLNYGYTF	TGTGCCAGCAGTCCCAAACTTAACTATGGCTACACCTTC
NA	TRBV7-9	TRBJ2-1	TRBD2	CASSLVGGAYNEQFF	TGTGCCAGCAGCTTAGTCGGGGGGGCTTACAATGAGCAGTTCTTC
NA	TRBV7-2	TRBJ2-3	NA	CASSPQRVTDTQYF	TGTGCCAGCAGCCCTCAGCGGGTCACAGATACGCAGTATTTT
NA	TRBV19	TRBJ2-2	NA	CASSILGVSTGELFF	TGTGCCAGTAGTATTCTAGGGGTTAGCACCGGGGAGCTGTTTTTT
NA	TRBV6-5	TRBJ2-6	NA	CASRRGSGANVLTF	TGTGCCAGCAGGCGGGGCTCTGGGGCCAACGTCCTGACTTTC
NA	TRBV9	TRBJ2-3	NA	CASSVGADSTDTQYF	TGTGCCAGCAGCGTAGGGGCAGATAGCACAGATACGCAGTATTTT
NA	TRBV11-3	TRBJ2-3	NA	CASIIGVARPKADTQYF	TGTGCCAGCATCATAGGGGTAGCAAGGCCTAAGGCAGATACGCAGTATTTT
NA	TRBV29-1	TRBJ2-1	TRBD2	CSARGGLAGENEQFF	TGCAGCGCCAGAGGGGGGCTAGCGGGGGAGAATGAGCAGTTCTTC
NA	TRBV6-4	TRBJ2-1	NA	CASSDSGVAGNEQFF	TGTGCCAGCAGTGACTCCGGCGTCGCCGGGAATGAGCAGTTCTTC
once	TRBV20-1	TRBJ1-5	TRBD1	CSASRWGQGGVSNQPQHF	TGCAGTGCTAGTCGGTGGGGGCAGGGGGGAGTTAGCAATCAGCCCCAGCATTTT
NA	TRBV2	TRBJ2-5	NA	CASTTRQGRGETQYF	TGTGCCAGCACCACCAGACAGGGGAGGGGAGAGACCCAGTACTTC
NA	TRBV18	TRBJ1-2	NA	CASSLADSNYGYTF	TGTGCCAGCTCGCTAGCGGACAGCAACTATGGCTACACCTTC
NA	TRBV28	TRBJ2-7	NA	CASSLYASYYEQYF	TGTGCCAGCAGTTTATACGCGAGTTACTACGAGCAGTACTTC
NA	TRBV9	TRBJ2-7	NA	CASSVAGGPSYEQYF	TGTGCCAGCAGCGTAGCCGGAGGTCCCTCCTACGAGCAGTACTTC
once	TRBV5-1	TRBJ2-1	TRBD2	CASSPSGLAGGGEQFF	TGCGCCAGCAGCCCCTCGGGACTAGCGGGAGGAGGTGAGCAGTTCTTC
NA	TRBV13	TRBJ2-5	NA	CASSSNQETQYF	TGTGCCAGCAGCTCCAATCAAGAGACCCAGTACTTC
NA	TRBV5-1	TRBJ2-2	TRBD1	CASSYLDRGNGELFF	TGCGCCAGCAGCTACCTTGACAGGGGGAACGGGGAGCTGTTTTTT
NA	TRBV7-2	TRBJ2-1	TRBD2	CASLIAGGYNEQFF	TGTGCCAGCCTAATAGCGGGAGGTTACAATGAGCAGTTCTTC
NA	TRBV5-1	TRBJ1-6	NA	CASSLADGGYDSPLHF	TGCGCCAGCAGCTTGGCCGATGGGGGGTATGATTCACCCCTCCACTTT
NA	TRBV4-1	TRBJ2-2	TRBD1	CAGRGTENTGELFF	TGCGCCGGGAGAGGGACAGAGAACACCGGGGAGCTGTTTTTT
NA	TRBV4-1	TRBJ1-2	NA	CASSQDRGGGYTF	TGCGCCAGCAGCCAAGATCGCGGGGGCGGCTACACCTTC
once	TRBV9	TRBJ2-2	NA	CASSVRAGGATGELFF	TGTGCCAGCAGCGTACGAGCTGGCGGAGCCACCGGGGAGCTGTTTTTT
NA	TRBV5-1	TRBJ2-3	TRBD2	CASSSTSGGASDTQYF	TGCGCCAGCAGCTCAACTAGCGGGGGGGCGTCAGATACGCAGTATTTT
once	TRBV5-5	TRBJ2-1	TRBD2	CASSLGLAGEFF	TGTGCCAGCAGCTTGGGACTAGCAGGAGAGTTCTTC
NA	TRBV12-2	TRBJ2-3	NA	CASRLTPQRWWRDRDTQYF	TGTGCAAGTCGCTTAACCCCCCAACGGTGGTGGCGGGATAGAGATACGCAGTATTTT